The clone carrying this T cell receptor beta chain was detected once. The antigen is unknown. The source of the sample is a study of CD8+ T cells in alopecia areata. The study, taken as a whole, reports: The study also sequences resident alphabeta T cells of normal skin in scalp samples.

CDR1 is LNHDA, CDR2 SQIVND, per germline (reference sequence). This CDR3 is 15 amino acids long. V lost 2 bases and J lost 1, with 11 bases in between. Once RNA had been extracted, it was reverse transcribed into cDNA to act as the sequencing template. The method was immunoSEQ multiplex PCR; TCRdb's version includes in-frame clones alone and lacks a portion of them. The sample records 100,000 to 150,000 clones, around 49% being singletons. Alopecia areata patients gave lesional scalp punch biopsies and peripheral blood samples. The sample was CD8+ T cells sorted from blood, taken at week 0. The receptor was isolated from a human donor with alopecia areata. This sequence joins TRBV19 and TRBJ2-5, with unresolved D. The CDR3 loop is CASSIIPASQETQYF. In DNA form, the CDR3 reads TGTGCCAGTAGTATAATTCCGGCATCCCAAGAGACCCAGTACTTC.